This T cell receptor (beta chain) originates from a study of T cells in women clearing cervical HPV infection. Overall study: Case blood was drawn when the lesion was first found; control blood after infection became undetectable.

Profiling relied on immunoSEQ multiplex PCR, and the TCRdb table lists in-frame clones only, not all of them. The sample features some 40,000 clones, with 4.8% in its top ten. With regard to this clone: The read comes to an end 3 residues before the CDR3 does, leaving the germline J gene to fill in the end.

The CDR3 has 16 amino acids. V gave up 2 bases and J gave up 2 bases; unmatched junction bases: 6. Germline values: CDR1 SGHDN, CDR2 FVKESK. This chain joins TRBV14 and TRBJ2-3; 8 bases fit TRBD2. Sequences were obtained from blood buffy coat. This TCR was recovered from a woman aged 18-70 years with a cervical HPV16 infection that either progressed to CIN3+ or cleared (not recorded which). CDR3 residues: CASSQLAGGLTDTQYF. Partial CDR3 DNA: TGTGCCAGCAGCCAACTGGCGGGGGGACTCACAGATACG.